Presented here are 20 T cell receptor beta chains from one specimen sequenced in a study of beta chain features in type 1 diabetes. Their antigens remain unidentified. Study outcomes and limitations: Shortening that was moderate but significant affected the TCRB CDR3s of Type 1 diabetes patients in all four CD4+ subsets.

Of the isolated RNA, all was reverse transcribed, and so the sequenced material was expressed TCRB transcripts. Libraries were prepared by immunoSEQ multiplex PCR; TCRdb keeps only in-frame clonotypes and omits some of them. This table has 600,000 or so clones, around 12% appearing once. The sequencing sample was made of naive CD4+ T cells from blood. Receptors were obtained from a man aged 30-40 years with type 1 diabetes.

This clone was observed a handful of times. The chain couples TRBV15 to TRBJ1-5; D remains unclear. With 0 bases removed from V and 2 bases from J, the gap between germline ends came to 8 bases. This CDR3 is 15 amino acids long. Germline CDR1 is LNHNV and CDR2 is YYDKDF (reference sequence). The CDR3: CATSRDNAGNQPQHF. For the CDR3, the DNA is TGTGCCACCAGCAGAGATAATGCGGGCAATCAGCCCCAGCATTTT.

Remarks on this clone: Other nucleotide sequences from this sample produce the same CDR3. The rearrangement links TRBV18 to TRBJ2-7, with D hard to call. The ends were cut back, 0 bases at V and 0 bases at J, with 3 bases in the middle. This CDR3 contains 13 residues. In germline, CDR1 is KGHSH, CDR2 LQKENI. This CDR3 reads CASSPPDSYEQYF. Written as DNA, the CDR3 is TGTGCCAGCTCACCACCGGACTCCTACGAGCAGTACTTC.

V usage is TRBV9 and J usage is TRBJ2-3; 11 positions agree with TRBD2. The V gene end was trimmed by 0 bases and the J gene end by 6 bases; junction bases not matched to a gene: 6. The CDR3 spans 16 residues. Looked up from germline, CDR1 is SGDLS and CDR2 is YYNGEE. CDR3 in amino acids: CASSVVSGGAWDTQYF. DNA for the CDR3: TGTGCCAGCAGCGTAGTTAGCGGGGGGGCCTGGGATACGCAGTATTTT.

This chain connects TRBV7-3 to TRBJ2-2; 7 nucleotides match TRBD1. Trimming at V came to 3 bases and at J to 3 bases, leaving 1 base not matched to a gene. The CDR3 covers 14 residues. Germline V gene sequence: CDR1 SGHTA, CDR2 FQGTGA. The CDR3 nucleotides are TGTGCCAGCAGCTTCACAGGGGACACCGGGGAGCTGTTTTTT. Encoded protein: CASSFTGDTGELFF. Based on the CDR3 plus reference TRBV7-3 and TRBJ2-2, the full variable domain is GAGVSQTPSNKVTEKGKYVELRCDPISGHTALYWYRQSLGQGPEFLIYFQGTGAADDSGLPNDRFFAVRPEGSVSTLKIQRTERGDSAVYLCASSFTGDTGELFFGEGSRLTVL.

The genes are TRBV7-8 and TRBJ1-2, with a possible D match to TRBD1 (6 bases). V was pared by 6 bases and J by 6 bases, with 17 bases between. The germline V gene encodes CDR1 SGHVS and CDR2 FQNEAQ. CDR3 length: 14 residues. The CDR3 sequence: CASRSTGYDDGYTF. The CDR3 nucleotides are TGTGCCAGCAGATCCACAGGGTATGACGATGGCTACACCTTC.

This chain joins TRBV5-4 and TRBJ2-6; D is unresolved. CDR1 is SGHNT and CDR2 is YYREEE in the germline V gene (reference sequence). The CDR3 runs to 15 residues. Deletions cut 0 bases from V and 0 bases from J, with 4 bases between. CDR3 DNA: TGTGCCAGCAGCTTGGCTGGCTCTGGGGCCAACGTCCTGACTTTC. Amino acid sequence: CASSLAGSGANVLTF.

The chain recombines TRBV14 with TRBJ2-7; tentative D call: TRBD1 (6 bases). Trimming took 1 base from V and 9 from J, leaving 16 bases between them. The CDR3 length is 14 residues. CDR1 is SGHDN, CDR2 FVKESK, per germline. The CDR3 here is CASSQGRGTAGQYF. The CDR3 nucleotides are TGTGCCAGCAGCCAAGGCAGGGGCACAGCAGGGCAGTACTTC. The full variable domain, with the rest looked up from reference TRBV14 and TRBJ2-7, is EAGVTQFPSHSVIEKGQTVTLRCDPISGHDNLYWYRRVMGKEIKFLLHFVKESKQDESGMPNNRFLAERTGGTYSTLKVQPAELEDSGVYFCASSQGRGTAGQYFGPGTRLTVT.

This chain connects TRBV19 to TRBJ1-1; tentative D call: TRBD1 (5 bases). Deletions cut 6 bases from V and 0 bases from J, with 17 bases between. Germline V CDR1 and CDR2: LNHDA, SQIVND (reference sequence). The CDR3 length is 16 residues. The CDR3 nucleotides are TGTGCCAGTAGGACCGGGACGTTACTTTTGAACACTGAAGCTTTCTTT. Translating it yields CASRTGTLLLNTEAFF.

In its sample, this clone was seen a few times. Other DNA sequences in the same sample also yield this CDR3. The V call is TRBV7-2, the J call TRBJ2-5; 9 nucleotides line up with TRBD2. Looked up from germline, CDR1 is SGHTA and CDR2 is FQGNSA. The CDR3 sequence is 16 residues long. J was trimmed by 2 bases and V by 1 base; bases with no gene match: 5. The CDR3 sequence: CASSLVGAGGQETQYF. The CDR3 coding sequence is TGTGCCAGCAGCTTAGTTGGTGCGGGGGGGCAAGAGACCCAGTACTTC.

This rearrangement joins TRBV6-1 to TRBJ1-2; D call uncertain. Trimming cost V 1 base and J 9 bases, with 12 bases left between them. This CDR3 has 13 amino acids. Germline CDR1 MNHNS, CDR2 SASEGT. The CDR3 sequence: CASSEEGGRRYTF. In DNA, the CDR3 is TGTGCCAGCAGTGAAGAAGGAGGGCGACGCTACACCTTC.

In its sample, this clone was seen a few times. J is TRBJ2-1 and V is TRBV4-1; 13 nucleotides match TRBD2. Germline V gives CDR1 MGHRA, CDR2 YSYEKL. The CDR3 covers 18 residues. Trimming removed 1 base from V and 4 bases from J; junction bases left unmatched: 7. The DNA for the CDR3 is TGCGCCAGCAGCCAAGGAGCGAGACTAGCGGGGGGTTACAATGAGCAGTTCTTC. The encoded protein is CASSQGARLAGGYNEQFF.

The CDR3, as DNA: TGCAGCGTTGCGTTAAACAGGGAAAACATTCAGTACTTC. This encodes CSVALNRENIQYF. The chain combines TRBV29-1 with TRBJ2-4, with D tentatively TRBD1 (6 bases). The germline V and J ends were trimmed by 4 bases and 5 bases, with 12 bases remaining between them. CDR1 and CDR2 (germline): SQVTM, ANQGSEA. The length of the CDR3 is 13 residues.

In this sample, this clone turned up a few times. The CDR3 sequence: CASSPYRREQYF. CDR3 nucleotide sequence: TGTGCCAGCAGCCCCTATCGGCGCGAGCAGTACTTC. The rearrangement joins TRBV7-2 to TRBJ2-7; D not resolved. CDR1 SGHTA and CDR2 FQGNSA come from the germline V gene. The CDR3 has 12 amino acids. V shed 5 bases and J shed 6 bases, with 11 bases lying between them.

The genes are TRBV25-1 and TRBJ1-4; no reliable D call. CDR3 length equals 11 residues. Germline CDR1 and CDR2: MGHDK and SYGVNS. V gave up 7 bases and J gave up 10 bases, with 10 bases separating them. The CDR3 DNA sequence: TGTGCCAGCACCTCCTCGGGAAAACTGTTTTTT. Protein sequence: CASTSSGKLFF.

There are a few counts of this clone. The chain uses TRBV5-4 and TRBJ2-6, with 9 bases identical to TRBD1. This CDR3 has 18 residues. The V and J ends lost 3 bases and 1 base, in that order; junction bases with no gene match: 8. In germline, CDR1 is SGHNT, CDR2 YYREEE (reference sequence). CDR3 sequence: CASSSHRDRDSGANVLTF. CDR3 bases: TGTGCCAGCAGCTCACACCGGGACAGGGATTCTGGGGCCAACGTCCTGACTTTC.

Of note for this clone: A junction end diverges from the germline sequence, so it may reflect a read error. This chain links TRBV13 with TRBJ2-1; D may match TRBD1 or TRBD2 (5 bases each). Germline assignment: CDR1 PRHDT and CDR2 FYEKMQ (reference sequence). The CDR3 is 11 residues long. The CDR3 loop reads CASSLRGVKLF. For the CDR3, the DNA is TGTGCCAGCAGCTTAAGGGGAGTTAAGCTCTTC.

This clone was counted only a few times. This chain joins TRBV9 and TRBJ2-1; 9 bases fit TRBD2. V lost 0 bases to trimming and J lost 2 bases; unmatched junction nucleotides: 12. CDR3 length equals 19 residues. Germline lookup yields CDR1 SGDLS and CDR2 YYNGEE. The CDR3 protein is CASSVAFSSSGAAYNEQFF. Here the CDR3 DNA reads TGTGCCAGCAGCGTAGCGTTTAGTTCTAGCGGGGCCGCCTACAATGAGCAGTTCTTC.

V is TRBV14 and J is TRBJ2-2; no definite D call. The CDR3 spans 14 residues. The ends were cut back, 4 bases at V and 0 bases at J, with 6 bases in the middle. Looked up from germline, CDR1 is SGHDN and CDR2 is FVKESK. The CDR3 nucleotides are TGTGCCAGCAGCCCCCCTACGAACACCGGGGAGCTGTTTTTT. Amino acids: CASSPPTNTGELFF.

This clone was seen more than once but under ten times. This chain joins TRBV11-2 and TRBJ2-7; 7 positions agree with TRBD1. Germline assignment: CDR1 SGHAT and CDR2 FQNNGV. This CDR3 has 14 amino acids. V shed 6 bases and J 4 bases; nucleotides not matched to a gene: 9. CDR3 protein: CASRLTRDSYEQYF. The CDR3 DNA follows: TGTGCCAGCAGACTGACCCGGGACAGTTACGAGCAGTACTTC.

The chain combines TRBV19 with TRBJ2-1, with D uncertain. Germline V gives CDR1 LNHDA, CDR2 SQIVND (reference sequence). V lost 4 bases, J lost 7 bases, and 11 bases lay in between. This CDR3 region has 13 residues. In DNA form, the CDR3 reads TGTGCCAGTAGTACCGCCGTTGGTAATGAGCAGTTCTTC. Its protein product is CASSTAVGNEQFF.